Below, 26 T cell receptor beta chains from the same sample are listed, as sequenced in a study of blood T cell repertoires in COVID-19. The data were produced by immunoSEQ multiplex PCR, yet TCRdb's version contains in-frame clones alone and is incomplete. The table lists about 200,000 clones, approximately 86% of them singletons. Specimen: PBMCs or T cells enriched from blood (not recorded which). These receptor sequences come from a woman aged 40-49 years with acute COVID-19.

The chain couples TRBV27 to TRBJ1-1; 8 bases match TRBD1. Trimming took 7 bases from V and 11 from J; bases not matched to a gene: 9. Germline V gene sequence: CDR1 MNHEY, CDR2 SMNVEV (reference sequence). The CDR3 is 12 residues long. This chain's CDR3 is CASTGPQGEAFF. CDR3 nucleotides: TGTGCCAGCACGGGCCCACAGGGGGAGGCTTTCTTT.

The chain recombines TRBV10-3 with TRBJ1-5, with TRBD1 as a possible D gene (6 bases). This CDR3 is 14 amino acids long. Trimming cost V 2 bases and J 3 bases, with 8 bases left between them. CDR1 ENHRY and CDR2 SYGVKD come from the germline V gene. In nucleotides, the CDR3 is TGTGCCATCAGTGAGAGGGACACCAATCAGCCCCAGCATTTT. Translating gives CAISERDTNQPQHF.

The chain links TRBV18 to TRBJ1-2, with a weak D call TRBD1 (6 bases). V lost 5 bases to trimming and J lost 6 bases, with 10 bases between them. Germline values: CDR1 KGHSH, CDR2 LQKENI. The length of the CDR3 is 12 residues. In DNA form, the CDR3 reads TGTGCCAGCTCAAAGGACAGAGATGGCTACACCTTC. It codes for CASSKDRDGYTF.

The J gene is TRBJ2-5, the V gene TRBV19, with D tentatively TRBD1 (6 bases). This CDR3 spans 14 amino acids. Germline V gene lookup returns CDR1 LNHDA and CDR2 SQIVND (reference sequence). The V end lost 1 base, the J end lost 3 bases, and 9 bases lay between the germline ends. The CDR3 loop reads CASSIGTVKETQYF. The CDR3, as DNA: TGTGCCAGTAGTATAGGGACAGTGAAAGAGACCCAGTACTTC.

This clone was observed a few times. The junction shows a germline mismatch at one end, possibly a read error. The chain employs TRBV2 and TRBJ1-5; 7 nucleotides agree with TRBD1. This CDR3 has 15 amino acids. Germline lookup yields CDR1 SNHLY and CDR2 FYNNEI. The CDR3 here is CASTEEGTANQPQHF. CDR3 bases: TGTGCCAGCACTGAAGAGGGGACAGCAAATCAGCCCCAGCATTTT. The variable domain in full, with the rest retrieved from reference TRBV2 and TRBJ1-5, is EPEVTQTPSHQVTQMGQEVILRCVPISNHLYFYWYRQILGQKVEFLVSFYNNEISEKSEIFDDQFSVERPDGSNFTLKIRSTKLEDSAMYFCASTEEGTANQPQHFGDGTRLSIL.

V gene TRBV7-3 combines with J gene TRBJ2-2, with TRBD1 identical over 8 bases. Germline CDR1 is SGHTA and CDR2 is FQGTGA. CDR3 length: 15 amino acids. Trimming at V came to 5 bases and at J to 4 bases, leaving 6 bases not matched to a gene. This chain's CDR3 is CASSGQGWGTGELFF. CDR3 bases: TGTGCCAGCAGCGGACAGGGTTGGGGCACCGGGGAGCTGTTTTTT.

The CDR3 bases are TGTGCCAGCAGCTTAGATCCTAGCGGGAGATTTTCGTGGTTCTACGAGCAGTACTTC. Protein: CASSLDPSGRFSWFYEQYF. The V gene is TRBV13, the J gene TRBJ2-7; 10 nucleotides align to TRBD2. The trim removed 1 base at V and 3 bases at J, leaving 15 bases unmatched. Germline CDR1 reads PRHDT; CDR2 reads FYEKMQ (reference sequence). The CDR3 runs 19 residues.

The CDR3 protein is CASSQEAGHQPQHF. CDR3 in DNA: TGTGCCAGCAGCCAAGAGGCAGGACACCAGCCCCAGCATTTT. V is TRBV3-1 (or the pseudogene TRBV3-2) and J is TRBJ1-5; TRBD1 is a possible D gene (5 bases). The germline gives CDR1 LGHDT, CDR2 YNNKEL (reference sequence). This CDR3 comprises 14 residues. V lost 0 bases to trimming and J lost 7 bases, with 10 bases between them.

In nucleotides, the CDR3 is TGCGCCAGCGGGAGCGCAGATACGCAGTATTTT. This encodes CASGSADTQYF. The chain links TRBV10-2 to TRBJ2-3, with a tentative D call TRBD2 (5 bases). The length of the CDR3 is 11 residues. Germline loops: CDR1 WSHSY, CDR2 SAAADI. Trimming removed 8 bases from V and 4 bases from J, with 7 bases in between.

The V gene is TRBV20-1, the J gene TRBJ2-6; 10 bases match TRBD1. V lost 3 bases, J lost 0 bases, and 5 bases stayed unmatched. Germline V gene sequence: CDR1 DFQATT, CDR2 SNEGSKA (reference sequence). The CDR3 is made up of 17 amino acids. CDR3 region: CSASPRQGASGANVLTF. Written as DNA, the CDR3 is TGCAGTGCTAGTCCAAGACAGGGGGCCTCTGGGGCCAACGTCCTGACTTTC.

The chain is built from TRBV6-2 or TRBV6-3 and TRBJ2-7; TRBD1 is a possible D gene (6 bases). The CDR3 spans 15 residues. From germline, CDR1 is MNHEY and CDR2 SVGEGT. Trimming removed 5 bases at V and 0 bases at J, with 14 bases between. CDR3 bases: TGTGCCAGCAGTCTCAGGGGTCGCAGCTCCTACGAGCAGTACTTC. Its protein product is CASSLRGRSSYEQYF.

The chain carries TRBV28 and TRBJ1-2, with 9 bases lining up with TRBD1. The CDR3 is 12 residues long. Germline CDR1 reads MDHEN; CDR2 reads SYDVKM. Unmatched junction bases numbered 5, after V lost 10 bases and J lost 5 bases. The CDR3 here is CATGQGRYGYTF. The CDR3 bases are TGTGCCACCGGACAGGGGCGATATGGCTACACCTTC.

V is TRBV18 and J is TRBJ1-3; D perhaps matches TRBD1 (6 bases). Per the germline V gene, CDR1 is KGHSH and CDR2 is LQKENI. V was shortened by 7 bases and J by 8 bases, with 15 bases between the two germline ends. The length of the CDR3 is 13 residues. The CDR3 region has the DNA TGTGCCAGCTTGGCAGGGGCAAAGGACACCATATATTTT. Its protein product is CASLAGAKDTIYF. Drawing the rest from reference TRBV18 and TRBJ1-3, the complete variable domain is NAGVMQNPRHLVRRRGQEARLRCSPMKGHSHVYWYRQLPEEGLKFMVYLQKENIIDESGMPKERFSAEFPKEGPSILRIQQVVRGDSAAYFCASLAGAKDTIYFGEGSWLTVV.

CDR3 amino acids: CSASPASGRNYNEQFF. CDR3 nucleotides: TGCAGTGCTAGTCCGGCTAGCGGGAGGAATTACAATGAGCAGTTCTTC. J is TRBJ2-1 and V is TRBV20-1; 11 nucleotides agree with TRBD2. V trimming: 3 bases; J trimming: 4 bases; junction bases outside the gene matches: 8. This CDR3 has 16 residues. Looked up from germline, CDR1 is DFQATT and CDR2 is SNEGSKA (reference sequence).

The genes are TRBV6-5 and TRBJ1-5; unclear D gene. Trimming took off 2 bases at V and 0 bases at J, with 8 bases between the two ends. In germline, CDR1 is MNHEY, CDR2 SVGAGI. CDR3 length: 15 residues. The CDR3 coding sequence is TGTGCCAGCAGTTACGGCGGAAATAGCAATCAGCCCCAGCATTTT. Amino acid sequence: CASSYGGNSNQPQHF.

This clone has only one observation. CDR3 DNA sequence: TGTGCCAGCAAGCTTCTTGGCTACACCTTC. As protein: CASKLLGYTF. This rearrangement joins TRBV28 to TRBJ1-2, with unresolved D. Trimming shortened V by 7 bases and J by 7 bases, and 7 bases separated the two germline ends. In germline, CDR1 is MDHEN, CDR2 SYDVKM. The CDR3 runs 10 residues.

The chain employs TRBV29-1 and TRBJ2-1, with 14 nucleotides matching TRBD2. With V trimmed by 8 bases and J by 4 bases, 10 bases remained unmatched. CDR1 and CDR2 from the germline V gene are SQVTM and ANQGSEA. The CDR3 contains 16 residues. CDR3 in amino acids: CSHGQGTSGGYNEQFF. The DNA for the CDR3 is TGCAGCCATGGACAGGGGACTAGCGGGGGTTACAATGAGCAGTTCTTC.

CDR3 loop: CASSLGTGFYEQYF. In DNA, the CDR3 is TGTGCCAGCAGCTTGGGGACAGGGTTCTACGAGCAGTACTTC. The chain links TRBV5-6 to TRBJ2-7; 8 positions agree with TRBD1. V gave up 0 bases and J gave up 3 bases; unmatched junction bases: 2. CDR1 SGHDT and CDR2 YYEEEE come from the germline V gene. The CDR3 is made up of 14 amino acids.

The gene calls are TRBV28 and TRBJ1-1, with D maybe TRBD1 (5 bases). Germline CDR1 is MDHEN and CDR2 is SYDVKM. Trimming stripped 2 bases from V and 12 bases from J, with 13 bases between. The CDR3 has 12 residues. DNA for the CDR3: TGTGCCAGCAGTTTAAGGCAGGGATTGACTTTCTTT. As protein: CASSLRQGLTFF.

The gene calls are TRBV7-8 and TRBJ2-4; tentative D call: TRBD2 (6 bases). Germline V CDR1 and CDR2: SGHVS, FQNEAQ. The CDR3 totals 14 residues. Between the trimmed V and J ends, which lost 1 base and 6 bases, there was a span of 10 bases. CDR3 loop: CASSLGGDLNIQYF. The CDR3 region has the DNA TGTGCCAGCAGCTTAGGGGGGGACCTAAACATTCAGTACTTC.

The rearrangement links TRBV6-1 to TRBJ1-1; 8 nucleotides line up with TRBD1. After removal of 5 bases from V and 2 bases from J, the junction contained 7 bases not matched to a gene. CDR3 length: 15 residues. CDR1 is MNHNS, CDR2 SASEGT, per germline. CDR3: CASSLTTGGNTEAFF. The CDR3 nucleotides read TGTGCCAGCAGTTTGACCACAGGGGGTAACACTGAAGCTTTCTTT.

This clone has more than one count but fewer than ten. The rearrangement links TRBV2 to TRBJ1-2; perhaps TRBD1 as D (5 bases). This CDR3 spans 14 amino acids. Germline loops: CDR1 SNHLY, CDR2 FYNNEI. Trimming stripped 9 bases from V and 1 base from J, with 15 bases between. The CDR3, as DNA: TGTGCCAGAAACCAGGGTCGGCTTAACTATGGCTACACCTTC. This encodes CARNQGRLNYGYTF.

The rearrangement joins TRBV25-1 to TRBJ2-6; maybe TRBD1 (6 bases). Trimming left V 4 bases short and J 2 bases short, with 9 bases between. The CDR3 contains 15 residues. The germline gives CDR1 MGHDK, CDR2 SYGVNS. The CDR3 here is CASSVHRAGANVLTF. DNA of the CDR3: TGTGCCAGCAGTGTCCACAGGGCTGGGGCCAACGTCCTGACTTTC.

V and J are TRBV10-3 and TRBJ1-1; a weak D match, TRBD1 (6 bases). V shed 9 bases and J shed 2 bases, with 16 bases lying between them. The CDR3 covers 14 residues. CDR1 and CDR2 from the germline V gene are ENHRY and SYGVKD. The CDR3 loop reads CAIRLRTENTEAFF. CDR3 sequence (DNA): TGTGCCATTAGGCTACGGACAGAAAACACTGAAGCTTTCTTT.

V usage is TRBV5-1 and J usage is TRBJ1-5; 7 bases line up with TRBD1. The CDR3 totals 15 residues. Germline trimming cut 5 bases from V and 0 bases from J; bases unmatched to any gene: 5. CDR1 SGHRS and CDR2 YFSETQ come from the germline V gene. CDR3 sequence (DNA): TGCGCCAGCAGACTGGGACAGAATAGCAATCAGCCCCAGCATTTT. This translates into CASRLGQNSNQPQHF.

The chain couples TRBV19 to TRBJ1-5, with TRBD1 identical over 9 bases. V shed 1 base and J 1 base; nucleotides not matched to a gene: 11. Germline-derived CDR1 and CDR2 are LNHDA and SQIVND (reference sequence). The CDR3 runs 19 residues. The CDR3 coding sequence is TGTGCCAGTAGTATAGGGAGAGGGACAGGGTCGTGGAGCAATCAGCCCCAGCATTTT. As protein: CASSIGRGTGSWSNQPQHF.